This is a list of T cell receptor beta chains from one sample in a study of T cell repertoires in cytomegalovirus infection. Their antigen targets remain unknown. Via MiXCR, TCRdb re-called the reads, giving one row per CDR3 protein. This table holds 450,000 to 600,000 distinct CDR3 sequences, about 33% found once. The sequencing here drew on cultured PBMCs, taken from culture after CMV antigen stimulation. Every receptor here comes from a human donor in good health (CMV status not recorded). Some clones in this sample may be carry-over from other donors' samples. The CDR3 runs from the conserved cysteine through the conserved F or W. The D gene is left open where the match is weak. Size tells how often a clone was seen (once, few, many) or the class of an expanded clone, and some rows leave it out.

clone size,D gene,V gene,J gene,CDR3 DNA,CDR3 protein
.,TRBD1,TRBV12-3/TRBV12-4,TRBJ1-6,TGTGCCAGCAGTGGACAGGGGGAAAGGTCACCCCTCCACTTT,CASSGQGERSPLHF
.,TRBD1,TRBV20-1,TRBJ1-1,TGCAGTGCTAGAGATGACAGGGACACTGAAGCTTTCTTT,CSARDDRDTEAFF
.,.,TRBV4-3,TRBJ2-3,TGCGCCAGCAGCCAAGAATGGACTACTACTAGCACAGATACGCAGTATTTT,CASSQEWTTTSTDTQYF
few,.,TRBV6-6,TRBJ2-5,TGTGCCAGCATTCTGACGGGGCAAGAGACCCAGTACTTC,CASILTGQETQYF
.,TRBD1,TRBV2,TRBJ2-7,TGTGCCAGCAGGCAGGGACAGGGATCGGGGGAGCAGTACTTC,CASRQGQGSGEQYF
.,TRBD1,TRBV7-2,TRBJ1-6,TGTGCCAGCAGCTTAGATCGGGACAGGGTCGGATCACCCCTCCACTTT,CASSLDRDRVGSPLHF
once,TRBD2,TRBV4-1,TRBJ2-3,TGCGCCAGCAGCCAAGCTAGCGGCCTCTGGGATACGCAGTATTTT,CASSQASGLWDTQYF
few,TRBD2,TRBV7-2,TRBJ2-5,TGTGCCAGCAGGGACGGGACTAGCGGGATGGTTGGAGAGACCCAGTACTTC,CASRDGTSGMVGETQYF
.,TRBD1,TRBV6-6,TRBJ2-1,TGTGCCAGCAGTTTACAGGGGCCTTCGAATGAGCAGTTCTTC,CASSLQGPSNEQFF
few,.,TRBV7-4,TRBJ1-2,TGTGCCAGCAGCTTACCCACCCATGGCTACACCTTC,CASSLPTHGYTF
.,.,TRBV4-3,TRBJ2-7,TGCGCCAGCAGCCAACGGACCGACCCCTACGAGCAGTACTTC,CASSQRTDPYEQYF
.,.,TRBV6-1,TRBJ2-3,TGTGCCAGCAGTGATGGGACATACACAGATACGCAGTATTTT,CASSDGTYTDTQYF
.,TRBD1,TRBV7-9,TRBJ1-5,TGTGCCAGCAGCCCCGGACAGGGGGGGAGTTACCAGCCCCAGCATTTT,CASSPGQGGSYQPQHF
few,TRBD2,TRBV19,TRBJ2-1,TGTGCCAGTAGGCGGACTAGCGGGGGGTCCTACAATGAGCAGTTCTTC,CASRRTSGGSYNEQFF
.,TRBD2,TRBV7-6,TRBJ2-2,TGTGCCAGCAGCTCGCCAGGACTAGCGGGAGGGTCCGGGGAGCTGTTTTTT,CASSSPGLAGGSGELFF
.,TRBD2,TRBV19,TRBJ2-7,TGTGCCAGTAGTATCTTAGCGGGAGAATTGCTGTACTTC,CASSILAGELLYF
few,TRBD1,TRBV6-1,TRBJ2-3,TGTGCCAGCAGTCCCCGGCCAGGGGGTTCTAGCACAGATACGCAGTATTTT,CASSPRPGGSSTDTQYF
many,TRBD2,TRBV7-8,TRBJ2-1,TGTGCCAGCAGCTCCTTTCAAGGACTAGCGGGAGTCTCCGATGAGCAGTTCTTC,CASSSFQGLAGVSDEQFF
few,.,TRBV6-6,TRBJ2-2,TGTGCCAGCAGTTACTACAGGTTGAACACCGGGGAGCTGTTTTTT,CASSYYRLNTGELFF
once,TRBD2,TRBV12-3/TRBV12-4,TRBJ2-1,TGTGCCAGCAGTTTAATCCCTCTCCCACTAGCGGGAACAAATAGCGGGCATGAGCAGTTCTTC,CASSLIPLPLAGTNSGHEQFF
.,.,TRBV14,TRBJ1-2,TGTGCCAGCAGCCAAGATTACGGAGGCAGGAGCTATGGCTACACCTTC,CASSQDYGGRSYGYTF
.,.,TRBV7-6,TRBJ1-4,TGTGCCAGCAGCCCATTCGGCGGGGTCGCAACTAATGAAAAACTGTTTTTT,CASSPFGGVATNEKLFF
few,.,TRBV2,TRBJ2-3,TGTGCCAGCAGTGCCCGAGCAGATACGCAGTATTTT,CASSARADTQYF
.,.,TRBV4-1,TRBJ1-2,TGCGCCAGCAGCTACGGTGACCGACAGCCTAACTATGGCTACACCTTC,CASSYGDRQPNYGYTF
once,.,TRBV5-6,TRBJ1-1,TGTGCCAGCAGCTTGGTAGACAGGACGAACACTGAAGCTTTCTTT,CASSLVDRTNTEAFF
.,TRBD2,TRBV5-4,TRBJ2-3,TGTGCCAGCAGCTCACCGGGACTAGCGGGAGTTTACACAGATACGCAGTATTTT,CASSSPGLAGVYTDTQYF
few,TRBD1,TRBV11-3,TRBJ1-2,TGTGCCAGCAGCTTAGATGGTGGACAGGGGTTCTATGGCTACACCTTC,CASSLDGGQGFYGYTF
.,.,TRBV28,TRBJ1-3,TGTGCCAGCATTAACGCCCCCGGAAACACCATATATTTT,CASINAPGNTIYF
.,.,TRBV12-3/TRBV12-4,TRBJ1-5,TGTGCCAGCAGTAAACGGGGGGTGAGCAATCAGCCCCAGCATTTT,CASSKRGVSNQPQHF
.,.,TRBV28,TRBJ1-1,TGTGCCAGCAGCGAATGGACTGAAGCTTTCTTT,CASSEWTEAFF
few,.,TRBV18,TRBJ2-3,TGTGCCAGCTCTCCTGACGGGGATACGCAGTATTTT,CASSPDGDTQYF
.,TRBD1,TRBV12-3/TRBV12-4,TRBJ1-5,TGTGCCAGCAGTTTAGGGAGGCTAACACGACAGGGGCTAGCGCTCAATCAGCCCCAGCATTTT,CASSLGRLTRQGLALNQPQHF
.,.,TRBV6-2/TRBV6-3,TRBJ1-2,TGTGCCAGCAGTTACAGCGCCTATGGCTACACCTTC,CASSYSAYGYTF
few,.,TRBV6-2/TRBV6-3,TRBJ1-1,TGTGCCAGCAGTTACAGGGGGTTCATGAACACTGAAGCTTTCTTT,CASSYRGFMNTEAFF
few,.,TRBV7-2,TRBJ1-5,TGTGCCAGCAGCTTAGGGAGGGGGGATCGCCAGCCCCAGCATTTT,CASSLGRGDRQPQHF
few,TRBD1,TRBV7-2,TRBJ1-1,TGTGCCAGCAGCCTGACAGGGGAGGAGGTGAACACTGAAGCTTTCTTT,CASSLTGEEVNTEAFF
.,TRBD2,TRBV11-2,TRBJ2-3,TGTGCCAGCAGCTTAGCAATTAGCGGGAGGGGTCGGGATACGCAGTATTTT,CASSLAISGRGRDTQYF
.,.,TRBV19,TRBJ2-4,TGTGCCAGTCGACGTTCAGGGGAAAACATTCAGTACTTC,CASRRSGENIQYF
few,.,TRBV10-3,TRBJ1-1,TGTGCCATCGGGGGAGTGAACACTGAAGCTTTCTTT,CAIGGVNTEAFF
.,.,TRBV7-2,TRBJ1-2,TGTGCCAGCAGCTTAGGGACAGCTAGTGGCTACACCTTC,CASSLGTASGYTF